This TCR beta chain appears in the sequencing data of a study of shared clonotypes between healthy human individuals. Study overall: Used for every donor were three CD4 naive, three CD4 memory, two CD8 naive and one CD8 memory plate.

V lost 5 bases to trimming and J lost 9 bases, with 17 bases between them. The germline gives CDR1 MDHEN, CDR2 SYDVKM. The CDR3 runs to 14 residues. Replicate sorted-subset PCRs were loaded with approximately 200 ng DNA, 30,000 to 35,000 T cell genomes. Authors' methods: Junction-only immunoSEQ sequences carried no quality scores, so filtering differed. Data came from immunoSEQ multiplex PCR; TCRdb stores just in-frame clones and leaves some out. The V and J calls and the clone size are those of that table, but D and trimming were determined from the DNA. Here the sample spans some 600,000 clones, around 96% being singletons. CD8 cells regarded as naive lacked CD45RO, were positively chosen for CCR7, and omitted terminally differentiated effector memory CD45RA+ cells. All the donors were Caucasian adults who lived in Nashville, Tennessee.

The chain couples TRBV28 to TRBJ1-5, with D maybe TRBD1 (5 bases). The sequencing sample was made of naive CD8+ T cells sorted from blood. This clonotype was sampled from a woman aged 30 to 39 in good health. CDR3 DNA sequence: TGTGCCAGCAGTGTTGGGACGCCGGATTGGCCCCAGCATTTT. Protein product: CASSVGTPDWPQHF.